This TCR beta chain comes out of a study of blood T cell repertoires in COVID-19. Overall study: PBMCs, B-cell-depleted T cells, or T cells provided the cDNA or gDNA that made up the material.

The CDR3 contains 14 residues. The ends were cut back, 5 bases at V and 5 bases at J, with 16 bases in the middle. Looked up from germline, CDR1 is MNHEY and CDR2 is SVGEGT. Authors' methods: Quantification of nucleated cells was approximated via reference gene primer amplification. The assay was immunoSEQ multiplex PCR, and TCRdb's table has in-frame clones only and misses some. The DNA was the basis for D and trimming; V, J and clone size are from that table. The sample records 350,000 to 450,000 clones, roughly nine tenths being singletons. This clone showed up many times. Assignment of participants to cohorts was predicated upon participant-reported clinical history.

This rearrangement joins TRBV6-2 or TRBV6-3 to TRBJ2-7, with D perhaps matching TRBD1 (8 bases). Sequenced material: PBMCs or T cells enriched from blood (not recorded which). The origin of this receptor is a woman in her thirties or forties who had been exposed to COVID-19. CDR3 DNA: TGTGCCAGCAGTGCCACAGGGGGGGTCGACGAGCAGTACTTC. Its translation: CASSATGGVDEQYF.